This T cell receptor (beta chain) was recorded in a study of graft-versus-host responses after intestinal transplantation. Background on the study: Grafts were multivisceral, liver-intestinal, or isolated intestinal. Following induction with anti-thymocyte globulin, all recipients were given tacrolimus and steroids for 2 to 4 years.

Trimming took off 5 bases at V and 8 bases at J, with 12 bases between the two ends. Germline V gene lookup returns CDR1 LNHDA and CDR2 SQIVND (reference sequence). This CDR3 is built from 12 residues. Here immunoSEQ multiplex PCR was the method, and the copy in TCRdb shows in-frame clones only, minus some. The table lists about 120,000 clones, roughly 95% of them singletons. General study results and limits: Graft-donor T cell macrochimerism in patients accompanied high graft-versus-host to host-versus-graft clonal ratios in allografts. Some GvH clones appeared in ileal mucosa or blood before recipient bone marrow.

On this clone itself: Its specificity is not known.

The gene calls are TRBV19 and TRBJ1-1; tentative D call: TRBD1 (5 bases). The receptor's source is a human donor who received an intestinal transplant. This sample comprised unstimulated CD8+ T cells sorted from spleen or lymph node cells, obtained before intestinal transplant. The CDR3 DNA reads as TGTGCCAGTAGTTCCTGGGGCCTCGAAGCTTTCTTT. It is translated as CASSSWGLEAFF.